This T cell receptor (beta chain) was sequenced in a study of Graves' ophthalmopathy and Graves' hyperthyroidism. RNA transcripts yielded amplified TCR beta CDR3 regions. Second-round multiplex PCR came after a first-round RT-PCR that employed HTBI primers. Using its own MiXCR run on the multiplex PCR reads, TCRdb lists one record per CDR3 protein. Of more than 1,000,000 distinct CDR3 sequences listed, around a third are singletons. Looked up from germline, CDR1 is SGHAT and CDR2 is FQNNGV. The V and J ends lost 5 bases and 4 bases, in that order; junction bases with no gene match: 9. The CDR3 covers 15 residues. Pregnancy or lactation, uncontrolled infections and other autoimmune diseases were grounds for excluding patients. Worth noting for this clonotype: Its antigen remains unknown.

Study results and limitations: Thyroid clonotypes that were expanded above 0.001 frequency mostly also appeared in blood. Using 13 signatures, a model distinguished ophthalmopathy from stable hyperthyroidism, reaching roughly 90% sensitivity and 81.08% specificity. Progression of ophthalmopathy was predicted by the model with 60% to 71% sensitivity and roughly 78% specificity.

The chain links TRBV11-2 to TRBJ2-5; 8 bases agree with TRBD1. Sequencing used peripheral blood or thyroid tissue (not recorded which). The TCR sequence derives from an adult man with Graves' hyperthyroidism. The CDR3 DNA reads as TGTGCCAGCAGCGGGCCCGGGACAGGCGCAGAGACCCAGTACTTC. It is translated as CASSGPGTGAETQYF.